The T cell receptor (beta chain) described here comes from a study of patients and donors after allogeneic stem cell transplantation. Via MiXCR, TCRdb re-called the RT-PCR reads, giving one row per CDR3 protein. The table records roughly 150,000 distinct CDR3 sequences, about 24% of them present only once. The sequenced sample consisted of blood, either unsorted or a sorted T cell fraction (not recorded which). The sequence came from a human donor who was either an allogeneic HSCT recipient or a stem cell or donor lymphocyte infusion donor (not recorded which). It is not recorded whose cells these are; they may come from a transplant donor.

CDR3 sequence reads: CASTTGTGELFF. As DNA, the CDR3 is TGTGCCAGCACGACGGGCACCGGGGAGCTGTTTTTT. The V and J genes are TRBV21-1 and TRBJ2-2. TRBV21-1 constitutes a pseudogene. The CDR3 runs 12 residues.